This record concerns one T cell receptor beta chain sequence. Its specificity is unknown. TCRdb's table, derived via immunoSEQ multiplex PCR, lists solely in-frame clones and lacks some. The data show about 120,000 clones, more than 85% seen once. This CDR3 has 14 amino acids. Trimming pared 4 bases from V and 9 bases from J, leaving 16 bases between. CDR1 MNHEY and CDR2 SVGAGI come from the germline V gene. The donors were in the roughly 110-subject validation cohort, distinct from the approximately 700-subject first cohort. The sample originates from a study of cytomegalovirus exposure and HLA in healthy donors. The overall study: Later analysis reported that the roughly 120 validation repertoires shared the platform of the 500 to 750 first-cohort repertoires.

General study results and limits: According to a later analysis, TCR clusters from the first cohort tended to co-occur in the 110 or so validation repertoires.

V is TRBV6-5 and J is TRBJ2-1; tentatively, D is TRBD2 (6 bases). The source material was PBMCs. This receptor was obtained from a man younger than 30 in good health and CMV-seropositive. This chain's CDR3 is CASSFLGGIGEQFF. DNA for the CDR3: TGTGCCAGCAGTTTCTTGGGGGGAATTGGTGAGCAGTTCTTC.